This T cell receptor (beta chain) originates from a study of blood T cell repertoires in COVID-19. Seattle-derived patients entered the study during active infection and were followed longitudinally. This clone was seen more than once but under ten times. The CDR3 is 13 residues long. The V end was cut by 5 bases, the J end by 6 bases, with 11 bases between. CDR1 and CDR2 from the germline V gene are SEHNR and FQNEAQ (reference sequence). In the authors' methods: Estimation of nucleated cell counts was performed using reference gene primer amplification. Assay used: immunoSEQ multiplex PCR; TCRdb lists only in-frame clones, some missing. The V and J calls and clone size were taken over from that table, and D and trimming were inferred from the DNA. The sample lists around 68,000 clones; more than 75% were seen once.

This chain joins TRBV7-9 and TRBJ1-5; perhaps TRBD1 as D (6 bases). This receptor was taken from a man aged 40-55 years with COVID-19, enrolled during active disease. The sample taken for sequencing was peripheral blood. The CDR3: CASSRDISQPQHF. The CDR3 nucleotides read TGTGCCAGCAGCAGGGACATTTCTCAGCCCCAGCATTTT.